The rows below give T cell receptor beta chains drawn from one sample of a study of blood T cells in healthy people across ages. TCRdb itself ran the 5' RACE reads through MiXCR, one entry per CDR3 protein. The table has 650,000 to 900,000 distinct CDR3 sequences, around two thirds seen once. Sequenced sample: blood. These TCRs come from a man under 40 in good health. CDR3s include the opening cysteine and the closing phenylalanine or tryptophan. The D gene is left open where the match is weak. A row's size may be missing; if present it is once, few, many or a size class.

clone size: few; J gene: TRBJ1-2; CDR3 length: 12; V gene: TRBV12-3/TRBV12-4; D gene: .; CDR3 protein: CASSFQSGGYTF; CDR3 DNA: TGTGCCAGCAGTTTCCAGTCGGGAGGCTACACCTTC
clone size: .; J gene: TRBJ1-6; CDR3 length: 14; V gene: TRBV14; D gene: .; CDR3 protein: CASSQDLVYSPLHF; CDR3 DNA: TGTGCCAGCAGCCAAGATTTAGTGTATTCACCCCTCCACTTT
clone size: once; J gene: TRBJ2-3; CDR3 length: 15; V gene: TRBV10-2; D gene: .; CDR3 protein: CASSESGVHTDTQYF; CDR3 DNA: TGCGCCAGCAGTGAGTCGGGGGTACACACAGATACGCAGTATTTT
clone size: few; J gene: TRBJ2-5; CDR3 length: 15; V gene: TRBV20-1; D gene: TRBD2; CDR3 protein: CSARDSRGGGETQYF; CDR3 DNA: TGCAGTGCTAGAGACAGCCGGGGGGGCGGGGAGACCCAGTACTTC
clone size: many; J gene: TRBJ2-7; CDR3 length: 15; V gene: TRBV6-1; D gene: TRBD2; CDR3 protein: CASSEGLADTYEQYF; CDR3 DNA: TGTGCCAGCAGTGAGGGACTAGCGGACACCTACGAGCAGTACTTC
clone size: few; J gene: TRBJ2-7; CDR3 length: 15; V gene: TRBV6-4; D gene: .; CDR3 protein: CASNLQRGGPTEQYF; CDR3 DNA: TGTGCCAGCAATCTTCAGAGGGGGGGTCCTACCGAGCAGTACTTC
clone size: .; J gene: TRBJ1-2; CDR3 length: 13; V gene: TRBV20-1; D gene: .; CDR3 protein: CSARDGRENGYTF; CDR3 DNA: TGCAGTGCTAGAGATGGCAGGGAAAATGGCTACACCTTC
clone size: .; J gene: TRBJ2-7; CDR3 length: 15; V gene: TRBV6-1; D gene: TRBD1; CDR3 protein: CAIWLTGSLTYEQYF; CDR3 DNA: TGTGCCATCTGGTTGACAGGGTCTTTAACCTACGAGCAGTACTTC
clone size: .; J gene: TRBJ2-5; CDR3 length: 17; V gene: TRBV12-3/TRBV12-4; D gene: TRBD2; CDR3 protein: CASSPWTSGGVGETQYF; CDR3 DNA: TGTGCCAGCAGTCCATGGACTAGCGGGGGCGTTGGGGAGACCCAGTACTTC
clone size: many; J gene: TRBJ2-5; CDR3 length: 16; V gene: TRBV4-2; D gene: TRBD2; CDR3 protein: CASSQDGPGGPETQYF; CDR3 DNA: TGTGCCAGCAGCCAAGATGGTCCGGGGGGGCCTGAGACCCAGTACTTC
clone size: .; J gene: TRBJ2-3; CDR3 length: 16; V gene: TRBV7-3; D gene: TRBD2; CDR3 protein: CASSLKSGGGADTQYF; CDR3 DNA: TGTGCCAGCAGCTTAAAGTCGGGGGGAGGCGCAGATACGCAGTATTTT
clone size: few; J gene: TRBJ2-7; CDR3 length: 12; V gene: TRBV29-1; D gene: .; CDR3 protein: CSVASQGYEQYF; CDR3 DNA: TGCAGCGTTGCGAGCCAGGGCTACGAGCAGTACTTC
clone size: .; J gene: TRBJ2-7; CDR3 length: 13; V gene: TRBV2; D gene: .; CDR3 protein: CAGSTGEVDEQYF; CDR3 DNA: TGTGCCGGCAGTACAGGGGAGGTGGATGAGCAGTACTTC
clone size: .; J gene: TRBJ1-1; CDR3 length: 12; V gene: TRBV30; D gene: .; CDR3 protein: CAWSRGSAEAFF; CDR3 DNA: TGTGCCTGGAGTAGGGGGTCCGCTGAAGCTTTCTTT
clone size: many; J gene: TRBJ1-4; CDR3 length: 14; V gene: TRBV14; D gene: .; CDR3 protein: CASSHGLFREKLFF; CDR3 DNA: TGTGCCAGCAGCCACGGACTCTTTCGGGAAAAACTGTTTTTT
clone size: .; J gene: TRBJ2-7; CDR3 length: 16; V gene: TRBV5-1; D gene: .; CDR3 protein: CASSLGIGARTYEQYF; CDR3 DNA: TGCGCCAGCAGCTTGGGGATAGGGGCTAGGACCTACGAGCAGTACTTC
clone size: .; J gene: TRBJ1-1; CDR3 length: 14; V gene: TRBV4-1; D gene: .; CDR3 protein: CASSPQLLSGRAFF; CDR3 DNA: TGCGCCAGCAGCCCGCAATTGCTCTCGGGGCGGGCTTTCTTT
clone size: few; J gene: TRBJ2-7; CDR3 length: 15; V gene: TRBV7-2; D gene: .; CDR3 protein: CASSFLTGNSYEQYF; CDR3 DNA: TGTGCCAGCAGCTTCCTGACTGGTAACTCCTACGAGCAGTACTTC
clone size: .; J gene: TRBJ2-3; CDR3 length: 17; V gene: TRBV10-3; D gene: TRBD2; CDR3 protein: CATTGGGGPSSTDTQYF; CDR3 DNA: TGTGCCACCACGGGCGGGGGGGGACCTTCTAGCACAGATACGCAGTATTTT
clone size: .; J gene: TRBJ2-7; CDR3 length: 14; V gene: TRBV2; D gene: TRBD1; CDR3 protein: CATQTTDRAYEQYF; CDR3 DNA: TGTGCCACCCAAACAACTGACAGGGCCTACGAGCAGTACTTC
clone size: .; J gene: TRBJ2-7; CDR3 length: 12; V gene: TRBV6-2/TRBV6-3; D gene: .; CDR3 protein: CASSDNSYEQYF; CDR3 DNA: TGTGCCAGCAGTGACAACTCCTACGAGCAGTACTTC
clone size: .; J gene: TRBJ2-3; CDR3 length: 14; V gene: TRBV4-3; D gene: .; CDR3 protein: CASSHAGSTDTQYF; CDR3 DNA: TGCGCCAGCAGCCATGCAGGGAGCACAGATACGCAGTATTTT
clone size: .; J gene: TRBJ2-1; CDR3 length: 13; V gene: TRBV20-1; D gene: .; CDR3 protein: CSVVASFGDEQFF; CDR3 DNA: TGCAGTGTGGTAGCTAGTTTCGGGGATGAGCAGTTCTTC